Each of the 21 T cell receptor beta chains below was sequenced from the same sample in a study of blood T cell repertoires in COVID-19. Sequencing used immunoSEQ multiplex PCR; TCRdb keeps in-frame clones, though not all of them. The table records a few hundred thousand clones, under 85% of them present only once. Sequenced sample: PBMCs or T cells enriched from blood (not recorded which). The receptors come from a woman aged 50 to 65 who had recovered from COVID-19.

This chain links TRBV7-9 with TRBJ1-2; TRBD1 agrees at 8 bases. CDR1 is SEHNR and CDR2 is FQNEAQ in the germline V gene (reference sequence). The CDR3 extends over 12 amino acids. V dropped 2 bases and J dropped 10; count of bases not matched to a gene: 3. This chain's CDR3 is CASSLRDRSYTF. CDR3 coding DNA: TGTGCCAGCAGCTTACGGGACAGGTCCTACACCTTC.

The chain is built from TRBV6-5 and TRBJ1-2; D remains unclear. Germline-derived CDR1 and CDR2 are MNHEY and SVGAGI. The V gene lost 1 base and the J gene lost 4 bases, with 10 bases spanning the gap. This CDR3 spans 14 amino acids. For the CDR3, the DNA is TGTGCCAGCAGTTACTACGGGATGGGCTATGGCTACACCTTC. It encodes CASSYYGMGYGYTF.

The rearrangement links TRBV19 to TRBJ1-2, with a possible D match to TRBD1 (6 bases). This CDR3 has 15 amino acids. Trimming shortened V by 5 bases and J by 0 bases, and 13 bases separated the two germline ends. Germline V gene lookup returns CDR1 LNHDA and CDR2 SQIVND (reference sequence). The CDR3 DNA sequence: TGTGCCAGTAGTCCGGGGACAATCACTAACTATGGCTACACCTTC. Protein: CASSPGTITNYGYTF.

The V call is TRBV14, the J call TRBJ2-1, with 9 bases matching TRBD2. The CDR3 loop spans 17 amino acids. The V gene's germline CDR1 is SGHDN and CDR2 FVKESK. Trimming removed 2 bases from V and 6 bases from J; junction bases left unmatched: 11. The CDR3: CASSQLYPREGLNEQFF. The CDR3 DNA reads TGTGCCAGCAGCCAACTTTATCCGCGGGAGGGCCTCAATGAGCAGTTCTTC.

J is TRBJ2-1 and V is TRBV4-3; the D is unclear. This CDR3 has 15 residues. Trimming cost V 1 base and J 4 bases, with 11 bases left between them. CDR1 is LGHNA and CDR2 is YSLEER in the germline V gene. CDR3 region: CASSQVKSQYNEQFF. The CDR3 nucleotides are TGCGCCAGCAGCCAAGTGAAGAGTCAATACAATGAGCAGTTCTTC.

The V gene is TRBV3-1 (or the pseudogene TRBV3-2), the J gene TRBJ1-4, with D perhaps TRBD1 (5 bases). This CDR3 spans 14 amino acids. Deletions cut 4 bases from V and 7 bases from J, with 13 bases between. Germline CDR1 is LGHDT and CDR2 is YNNKEL (reference sequence). CDR3 DNA sequence: TGTGCCAGCAGCCCCGAAGCAGGGCGTGAAAAACTGTTTTTT. This sequence encodes CASSPEAGREKLFF.

V is TRBV24-1 and J is TRBJ2-1; D possibly corresponds to TRBD2 (8 bases). This CDR3 is built from 19 residues. The V and J ends lost 4 bases and 0 bases respectively, with 21 bases between them. Per germline, CDR1 KGHDR and CDR2 SFDVKD. CDR3 nucleotides: TGTGCCACCAGTGAGGGGGGACTAGGGGGACAGAGCTCCTACAATGAGCAGTTCTTC. It yields the protein CATSEGGLGGQSSYNEQFF.

V and J are TRBV15 and TRBJ1-1; D remains unclear. The CDR3 is 15 amino acids. Trimming pared 0 bases from V and 1 base from J, leaving 9 bases between. Per germline, CDR1 LNHNV and CDR2 YYDKDF (reference sequence). This CDR3 reads CATSRDSRGNTEAFF. CDR3 DNA sequence: TGTGCCACCAGCAGAGATTCAAGAGGGAACACTGAAGCTTTCTTT.

This clone was detected a few times. The chain couples TRBV29-1 to TRBJ1-5; the match to TRBD1 covers 7 bases. The V gene end was trimmed by 4 bases and the J gene end by 4 bases; junction bases not matched to a gene: 7. CDR1 is SQVTM and CDR2 is ANQGSEA in the germline V gene. This CDR3 comprises 14 residues. DNA of the CDR3: TGCAGCGTTGCCGGGACAGACCCGAATCAGCCCCAGCATTTT. Encoded protein: CSVAGTDPNQPQHF.

Concerning this clone: The same CDR3 also results from other DNA sequences found in this sample. The chain employs TRBV19 and TRBJ1-1; D remains ambiguous. Germline V gives CDR1 LNHDA, CDR2 SQIVND (reference sequence). This CDR3 is built from 15 residues. Trimming pared 3 bases from V and 0 bases from J, leaving 11 bases between. The CDR3 bases are TGTGCCAGTAGTATTCTAGGAGGGTTGAACACTGAAGCTTTCTTT. This encodes CASSILGGLNTEAFF. The full variable domain, completed using reference TRBV19 and TRBJ1-1, is DGGITQSPKYLFRKEGQNVTLSCEQNLNHDAMYWYRQDPGQGLRLIYYSQIVNDFQKGDIAEGYSVSREKKESFPLTVTSAQKNPTAFYLCASSILGGLNTEAFFGQGTRLTVV.

The gene calls are TRBV2 and TRBJ2-1; 11 bases align to TRBD2. In germline, CDR1 is SNHLY, CDR2 FYNNEI. The CDR3 is made up of 16 amino acids. V shed 7 bases, J shed 2 bases, and the junction held 7 bases outside the gene matches. The CDR3 sequence: CASIGLAGGAYNEQFF. CDR3 bases: TGTGCCAGCATAGGCCTAGCGGGAGGCGCCTACAATGAGCAGTTCTTC.

The chain has TRBV7-9 and TRBJ1-2, with no clear D. Germline CDR1 is SEHNR and CDR2 is FQNEAQ (reference sequence). The CDR3 totals 14 residues. Deletions cut 1 base from V and 2 bases from J, with 8 bases between. This CDR3 is CASSLGPYNYGYTF. The CDR3 DNA reads TGTGCCAGCAGCTTAGGGCCATACAACTATGGCTACACCTTC.

V and J are TRBV6-2 or TRBV6-3 and TRBJ1-2; D unresolved. The germline V and J ends were trimmed by 0 bases and 0 bases, with 8 bases remaining between them. Germline V CDR1 and CDR2: MNHEY, SVGEGT. CDR3 length: 15 amino acids. The CDR3 DNA reads as TGTGCCAGCAGTTACTCGGGGAGGACTAACTATGGCTACACCTTC. Translating gives CASSYSGRTNYGYTF.

The rearrangement links TRBV18 to TRBJ2-6; no definite D call. Trimming left V 3 bases short and J 3 bases short, with 6 bases between. Germline V gene data show CDR1 as KGHSH and CDR2 as LQKENI. This CDR3 has 14 amino acids. The CDR3 region is CASSPEVGANVLTF. The DNA for the CDR3 is TGTGCCAGCTCACCCGAGGTTGGGGCCAACGTCCTGACTTTC.

V and J are TRBV4-1 and TRBJ1-2, with D maybe TRBD1 (6 bases). Germline V gene data show CDR1 as MGHRA and CDR2 as YSYEKL. The V end was cut by 0 bases, the J end by 5 bases, with 13 bases between. The CDR3 loop spans 15 amino acids. The CDR3 region is CASSQEAGTSYGYTF. The CDR3 DNA follows: TGCGCCAGCAGCCAAGAGGCTGGGACAAGTTATGGCTACACCTTC.

V usage is TRBV2 and J usage is TRBJ1-1; 10 bases are shared with TRBD1. Losses at the gene ends were 3 bases for V and 0 bases for J; bases not matched to a gene: 13. In germline, CDR1 is SNHLY, CDR2 FYNNEI. This CDR3 has 19 residues. The CDR3 is CASSDPWGQGRTLNTEAFF. The CDR3 DNA is TGTGCCAGCAGTGACCCATGGGGACAGGGGAGGACGTTGAACACTGAAGCTTTCTTT. Filled out from reference TRBV2 and TRBJ1-1, the complete variable domain reads EPEVTQTPSHQVTQMGQEVILRCVPISNHLYFYWYRQILGQKVEFLVSFYNNEISEKSEIFDDQFSVERPDGSNFTLKIRSTKLEDSAMYFCASSDPWGQGRTLNTEAFFGQGTRLTVV.

The chain recombines TRBV6-6 with TRBJ2-5; 11 nucleotides match TRBD2. The CDR3 contains 16 residues. V lost 2 bases and J lost 5; bases outside the gene matches: 7. Germline V gene data show CDR1 as MNHNY and CDR2 as SVGAGI (reference sequence). CDR3 nucleotide sequence: TGTGCCAGCAGTTACGCCCTAGCGGGGGGCAGGGAGACCCAGTACTTC. Its protein is CASSYALAGGRETQYF.

This clone showed up just once. J is TRBJ1-5 and V is TRBV15; no definite D call. The V gene's germline CDR1 is LNHNV and CDR2 YYDKDF (reference sequence). There are 14 residues in the CDR3. V dropped 4 bases and J dropped 4 bases, with 11 bases sitting between them. The CDR3 region has the DNA TGTGCCACCAGCATAGACCCGGGGAATCAGCCCCAGCATTTT. Protein sequence: CATSIDPGNQPQHF.

CDR3 coding DNA: TGTGCCAGCAGCCAGGATAGGCGGGGCGACTATGGCTACACCTTC. Amino acids: CASSQDRRGDYGYTF. The chain joins TRBV14 to TRBJ1-2, with a tentative D call TRBD1 (5 bases). The CDR3 is made up of 15 amino acids. Trimming shortened V by 3 bases and J by 3 bases, and 14 bases separated the two germline ends. The germline V gene has CDR1 SGHDN and CDR2 FVKESK.

This rearrangement joins TRBV21-1 to TRBJ2-5; the DNA was not used to check the table's D call, TRBD2. TRBV21-1 is listed as a pseudogene. The CDR3 consists of 12 residues. Written as DNA, the CDR3 is TGTGCCCGCGAGGCCACCCAAGAGACCCAGTACTTC. Translating gives CAREATQETQYF.

This clone has more than one count but fewer than ten. The chain recombines TRBV19 with TRBJ2-7; perhaps TRBD1 as D (6 bases). The CDR3 has 13 amino acids. The germline V gene encodes CDR1 LNHDA and CDR2 SQIVND (reference sequence). V was cut by 6 bases and J by 7 bases, with 16 bases left in between. CDR3 residues: CASSKQGQQEQYF. CDR3 DNA sequence: TGTGCCAGTAGCAAACAGGGTCAGCAGGAGCAGTACTTC.